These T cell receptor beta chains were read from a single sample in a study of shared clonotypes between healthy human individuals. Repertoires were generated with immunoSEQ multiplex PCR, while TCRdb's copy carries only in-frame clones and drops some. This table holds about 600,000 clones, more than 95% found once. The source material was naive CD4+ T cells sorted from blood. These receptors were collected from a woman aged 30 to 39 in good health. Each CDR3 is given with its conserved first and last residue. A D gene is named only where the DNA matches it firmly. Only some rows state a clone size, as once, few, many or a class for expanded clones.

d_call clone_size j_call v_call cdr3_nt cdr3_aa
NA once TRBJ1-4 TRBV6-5 TGTGCCAGCAGTCCAAGGGCCCGTGAAAAACTGTTTTTT CASSPRAREKLFF
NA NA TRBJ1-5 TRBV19 TGTGCCAGTAGCCTCCTTGGGGGGGGGAATCAGCCCCAGCATTTT CASSLLGGGNQPQHF
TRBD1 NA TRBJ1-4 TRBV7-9 TGTGCCAGCAGCTCGGGACAGGTTAATGAAAAACTGTTTTTT CASSSGQVNEKLFF
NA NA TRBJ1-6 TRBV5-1 TGCGCCAGCAGCTTGGCCGGAGGGGATAATTGGAAGTATAATTCACCCCTCCACTTT CASSLAGGDNWKYNSPLHF
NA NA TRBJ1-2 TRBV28 TGTGCCAGCAGTTCTACGGGTCTTAATGGCTACACCTTC CASSSTGLNGYTF
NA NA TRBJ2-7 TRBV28 TGTGCCAGCAGATCTACTAGGTTGGAGCAGTACTTC CASRSTRLEQYF
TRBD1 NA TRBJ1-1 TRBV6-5 TGTACCAGCAGTTTTTTAACAGGGGGCACTGAAGCTTTCTTT CTSSFLTGGTEAFF
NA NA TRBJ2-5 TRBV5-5 TGTGCCAGCAGCAGCCGAGGGATTTCGGGGTCCAAAGAGACCCAGTACTTC CASSSRGISGSKETQYF
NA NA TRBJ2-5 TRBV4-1 TGCGCCAGCAGCCGCCTTGGGAGCCAAGAGACCCAGTACTTC CASSRLGSQETQYF
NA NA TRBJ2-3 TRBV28 TGTGCCAGCAAGGGGGCAGATACGCAGTATTTT CASKGADTQYF
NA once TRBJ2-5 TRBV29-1 TGCAGCGTTGAAGACCTCGGGGAGACCCAGTACTTC CSVEDLGETQYF
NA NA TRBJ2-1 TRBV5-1 TGCGCCAGCAGCTCAGCTAATGATGAGCAGTTCTTC CASSSANDEQFF
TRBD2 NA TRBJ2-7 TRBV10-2 TGCGCCAGCAGGCCCACTAGCGGGAACTACGAGCAGTACTTC CASRPTSGNYEQYF
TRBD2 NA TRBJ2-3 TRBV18 TGTGCCAGCTCACCACGGGGGACTAGCGGGAGTCGGGATACGCAGTATTTT CASSPRGTSGSRDTQYF
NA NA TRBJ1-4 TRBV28 TGTGCCAGCAGTTCCACCCGGGGGCCGGGGAAAGAAAAACTGTTTTTT CASSSTRGPGKEKLFF
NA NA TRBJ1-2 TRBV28 TGTGCCAGCAGTTTAGGGGGGGACGTCTACTCTAACTATGGCTACACCTTC CASSLGGDVYSNYGYTF
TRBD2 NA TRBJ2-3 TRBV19 TGTGCCACTTCGAGCTCTAGACTAGCGGGAGGCACAGATACGCAGTATTTT CATSSSRLAGGTDTQYF
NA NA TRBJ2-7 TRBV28 TGTGCCAGCAGTTTGCAGGGTTTTAGCTCCTACGAGCAGTACTTC CASSLQGFSSYEQYF
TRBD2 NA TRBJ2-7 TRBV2 TGTGCCAGCAGTGAGGGACTAGCGGGATCCTACGAGCAGTACTTC CASSEGLAGSYEQYF
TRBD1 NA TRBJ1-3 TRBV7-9 TGTGCCAGCAGCAGTACAGGGGACACCATATATTTT CASSSTGDTIYF
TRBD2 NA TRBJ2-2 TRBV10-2 TGCGCCAGCGCGACGACTAGCGGCGTTTTAGGGGGGGAGCTGTTTTTT CASATTSGVLGGELFF
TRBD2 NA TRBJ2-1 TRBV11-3 TGTGCCAGCAGCTTAGGGCTAGCGGGCGGCAATGAGCAGTTCTTC CASSLGLAGGNEQFF
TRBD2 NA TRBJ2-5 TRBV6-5 TGTGCCAGCAGTCGGACTAGCGGGAGGGTAGAGACCCAGTACTTC CASSRTSGRVETQYF
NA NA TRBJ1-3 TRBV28 TGTGCCAGCAGTTTATATGGGGGGGACACCATATATTTT CASSLYGGDTIYF
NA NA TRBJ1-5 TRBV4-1 TGCGCCAGCAGCCAAGGGTTCGTTACCAATCAGCCCCAGCATTTT CASSQGFVTNQPQHF
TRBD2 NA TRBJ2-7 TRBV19 TGTGCCAGTAGTTGGGGGGGAGGGGAGCAGTACTTC CASSWGGGEQYF
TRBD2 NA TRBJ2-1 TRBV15 TGTGCCACCAGCAGAGTCCCCCTGACTAGCGGGAACAATGAGCAGTTCTTC CATSRVPLTSGNNEQFF
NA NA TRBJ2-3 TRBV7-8 TGTGCCAGCAGCTTATCGCTGGGCGGCACAGATACGCAGTATTTT CASSLSLGGTDTQYF
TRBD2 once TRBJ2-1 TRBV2 TGTGCCAGCAGTGCTGGAACTAGCGGGAGATTCTACAATGAGCAGTTCTTC CASSAGTSGRFYNEQFF
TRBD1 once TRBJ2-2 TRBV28 TGTGCCAGCAGTTCCCGACAGGGATCAACCGGGGAGCTGTTTTTT CASSSRQGSTGELFF
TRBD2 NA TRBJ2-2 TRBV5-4 TGTGCCAGCAGCCAAGATACTAGCGGGATGAGCGGGGAGCTGTTTTTT CASSQDTSGMSGELFF
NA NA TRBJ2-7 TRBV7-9 TGTGCCAGCAGCTTTGGCGCCCCCTACGAGCAGTACTTC CASSFGAPYEQYF
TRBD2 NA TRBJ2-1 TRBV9 TGTGCCAGCAGCACCGGCGGACTAGCGGGAGATTTGCAGTTCTTC CASSTGGLAGDLQFF
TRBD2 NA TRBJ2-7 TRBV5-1 TGCGCCAGCAGCTCCGGACTAGCGATGAGCTCCTACGAGCAGTACTTC CASSSGLAMSSYEQYF
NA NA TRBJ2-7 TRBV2 TGTGCCAGCAGTGATGCCGGGTACGAGCAGTACTTC CASSDAGYEQYF
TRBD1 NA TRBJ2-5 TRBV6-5 TGTGCCAGCAGTTCGGGACAGCTACAAGAGACCCAGTACTTC CASSSGQLQETQYF
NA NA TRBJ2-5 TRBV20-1 TGCAGTGCTAGACAGGAAGAGCAGTACTTC CSARQEEQYF
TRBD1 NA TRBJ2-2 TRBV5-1 TGCGCCAGCAGCCTGGACAGGGAATCGGGGGAGCTGTTTTTT CASSLDRESGELFF
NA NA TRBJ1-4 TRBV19 TGTGCCAGTACCCGGACAGCAACTAATGAAAAACTGTTTTTT CASTRTATNEKLFF
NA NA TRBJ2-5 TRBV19 TGTGCCAGTAGTATGTCGGGGGGCTTGGGAGAGACCCAGTACTTC CASSMSGGLGETQYF
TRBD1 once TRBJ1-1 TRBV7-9 TGTGCCAGCAGCTTAGGCCCTACCGGGACAGGTCTTTCAGCTGAAGCTTTCTTT CASSLGPTGTGLSAEAFF
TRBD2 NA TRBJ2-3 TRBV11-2 TGTGCCAGCAGCTCAAGTCTAGCGGGAGGGAGTACGCAGTATTTT CASSSSLAGGSTQYF
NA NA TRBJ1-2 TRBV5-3 TGTGCCAGAAAATCCTCATTCAGAAGAATTAACTATGGCTACACCTTC CARKSSFRRINYGYTF
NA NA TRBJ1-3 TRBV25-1 TGTGCCAGCAGTGAAGATATAGAGGGAAACACCATATATTTT CASSEDIEGNTIYF
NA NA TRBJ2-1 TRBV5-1 TGCGCCAGCAGCTTGGGGGGCCGACAGGTCATAGTCGGTGAGCAGTTCTTC CASSLGGRQVIVGEQFF
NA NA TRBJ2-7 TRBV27 TGTGCCAGCAGTTCTATATTAGGGAGTACCTACGAGCAGTACTTC CASSSILGSTYEQYF
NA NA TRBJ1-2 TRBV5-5 TGTGCCAGCAGCTTGGCCGACGCTACCGGCTACACCTTC CASSLADATGYTF
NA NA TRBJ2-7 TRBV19 TGTGCCAGTAGTATCGGGACGTCCTACGAGCAGTACTTC CASSIGTSYEQYF